This passage covers 12 T cell receptor beta chains from one sample sequenced in a study of blood T cells in healthy people across ages. The second PCR ran about 6 to 11 cycles with a sample-barcoded 5' primer and J-beta primers. TCRdb called the 5' RACE reads again in MiXCR, with one record for every CDR3 protein. This table has about 720,000 distinct CDR3 sequences, over 20% appearing once. Material for sequencing was blood. These receptors were collected from an older man in good health.

The CDR3 region has the DNA TGTGCCAGCATCAGGGGACCCCAACATGGCTACACCTTC. Its translation: CASIRGPQHGYTF. This sequence joins TRBV2 and TRBJ1-2; the D gene is possibly TRBD1 (6 bases). Trimming removed 7 bases from V and 6 bases from J, with 15 bases in between. This CDR3 is 13 amino acids long. The germline V gene encodes CDR1 SNHLY and CDR2 FYNNEI. Together with reference TRBV2 and TRBJ1-2, the CDR3 gives the full variable domain: EPEVTQTPSHQVTQMGQEVILRCVPISNHLYFYWYRQILGQKVEFLVSFYNNEISEKSEIFDDQFSVERPDGSNFTLKIRSTKLEDSAMYFCASIRGPQHGYTFGSGTRLTVV.

The V and J genes are TRBV7-8 and TRBJ1-5; possible D gene TRBD1, 5 bases. Germline V gene data show CDR1 as SGHVS and CDR2 as FQNEAQ. Trimming took 5 bases from V and 0 from J, leaving 14 bases between them. The CDR3 loop spans 16 amino acids. This chain's CDR3 is CASSRLGPTSNQPQHF. CDR3 DNA sequence: TGTGCCAGCAGCCGATTGGGACCGACTAGCAATCAGCCCCAGCATTTT.

Ten or more counts support this clonotype. The chain has TRBV7-2 and TRBJ1-1; the D is unclear. The CDR3 has 15 amino acids. V lost 2 bases and J lost 5, with 15 bases in between. CDR1 SGHTA and CDR2 FQGNSA come from the germline V gene. In DNA form, the CDR3 reads TGTGCCAGCAGCTTAAAGGGTCCCGTGGGAACTGAAGCTTTCTTT. Amino acids: CASSLKGPVGTEAFF.

Ten or more counts support this clonotype. The genes are TRBV20-1 and TRBJ2-2; 14 positions agree with TRBD2. V dropped 6 bases and J dropped 4; count of bases not matched to a gene: 4. The CDR3 is 15 residues long. The germline V gene has CDR1 DFQATT and CDR2 SNEGSKA (reference sequence). The CDR3 DNA reads as TGCAGTGCGCGGACTAGCGGGAGGCCCACCGGGGAGCTGTTTTTT. Amino acids: CSARTSGRPTGELFF.

The V call is TRBV5-1, the J call TRBJ2-5; possible D gene TRBD1, 5 bases. The CDR3 is 14 residues long. Germline values: CDR1 SGHRS, CDR2 YFSETQ. The germline V and J ends were trimmed by 5 bases and 4 bases, with 15 bases remaining between them. The CDR3 loop is CASRIMGPGETQYF. In DNA form, the CDR3 reads TGCGCCAGCAGGATCATGGGGCCAGGAGAGACCCAGTACTTC.

The chain is built from TRBV19 and TRBJ1-5, with D unclear. CDR3 length equals 14 residues. Germline assignment: CDR1 LNHDA and CDR2 SQIVND (reference sequence). V was clipped by 7 bases and J by 3 bases, with 13 bases between them. CDR3 DNA sequence: TGTGCCAGTATAGAGCGGCCTTTCAATCAGCCCCAGCATTTT. Its protein is CASIERPFNQPQHF. Full variable domain (missing parts from reference TRBV19 and TRBJ1-5): DGGITQSPKYLFRKEGQNVTLSCEQNLNHDAMYWYRQDPGQGLRLIYYSQIVNDFQKGDIAEGYSVSREKKESFPLTVTSAQKNPTAFYLCASIERPFNQPQHFGDGTRLSIL.

J is TRBJ1-2 and V is TRBV28; the match to TRBD1 covers 9 bases. The length of the CDR3 is 14 residues. V lost 6 bases, J lost 5 bases, and 7 bases stayed unmatched. Germline V gives CDR1 MDHEN, CDR2 SYDVKM. The CDR3 DNA reads TGTGCCAGCAGACAACCGGGACAGGGATATGGCTACACCTTC. Residues: CASRQPGQGYGYTF.

The V and J genes are TRBV20-1 and TRBJ1-2; TRBD1 agrees at 9 bases. This CDR3 has 12 residues. Trimming cost V 5 bases and J 8 bases; bases outside gene matches: 6. From germline, CDR1 is DFQATT and CDR2 SNEGSKA (reference sequence). In DNA form, the CDR3 reads TGCAGTGCTGCTACAGGGGGCAGAGGCTACACCTTC. Protein sequence: CSAATGGRGYTF.

The chain uses TRBV12-3 or TRBV12-4 and TRBJ2-2; D perhaps matches TRBD2 (5 bases). There are 12 residues in the CDR3. The V end was cut by 9 bases, the J end by 7 bases, with 12 bases between. The DNA for the CDR3 is TGTGCCAGTATTCGAGGAGGCGGGGAGCTGTTTTTT. Encoded protein: CASIRGGGELFF.

The V call is TRBV7-2, the J call TRBJ2-1; D perhaps matches TRBD2 (5 bases). The CDR3 is made up of 12 amino acids. Trimming pared 1 base from V and 15 bases from J, leaving 13 bases between. Germline V gene sequence: CDR1 SGHTA, CDR2 FQGNSA. In DNA form, the CDR3 reads TGTGCCAGCAGCTTAGACCAGTCCCGGGGGTTCTTC. Amino acid sequence: CASSLDQSRGFF.

The V and J genes are TRBV29-1 and TRBJ2-4, with a possible D match to TRBD2 (6 bases). The germline V gene has CDR1 SQVTM and CDR2 ANQGSEA. V lost 4 bases to trimming and J lost 0 bases, with 13 bases between them. The CDR3 contains 15 residues. The CDR3 sequence is CSVGRGSGAKNIQYF. The DNA of the CDR3 is TGCAGCGTTGGGCGGGGTAGCGGAGCCAAAAACATTCAGTACTTC.

This clonotype was seen a handful of times. The chain links TRBV20-1 to TRBJ1-2, with D maybe TRBD1 (5 bases). V was trimmed by 1 base and J by 2 bases, leaving 8 bases between them. Looked up from germline, CDR1 is DFQATT and CDR2 is SNEGSKA (reference sequence). The CDR3 consists of 13 residues. The CDR3 region is CSARVWGNYGYTF. The CDR3 coding sequence is TGCAGTGCTAGAGTTTGGGGGAACTATGGCTACACCTTC.